A single sample gave rise to the 26 T cell receptor beta chains below, sequenced in a study of blood T cell repertoires in COVID-19. TCRdb's copy holds only in-frame clones and misses some; the assay was immunoSEQ multiplex PCR. The repertoire holds some 160,000 clones, 80% to 90% seen once, with about 2.6% in the top ten. The sequencing input was peripheral blood. These receptor sequences come from a man aged 55 to 69 with acute or convalescent COVID-19.

The V gene is TRBV10-3, the J gene TRBJ1-2; D not certain. V gave up 3 bases and J gave up 8 bases, with 16 bases separating them. CDR3 length equals 14 residues. Germline CDR1 is ENHRY and CDR2 is SYGVKD. CDR3 in amino acids: CAISESGTVYGYTF. CDR3 nucleotide sequence: TGTGCCATCAGTGAATCGGGAACGGTTTACGGCTACACCTTC.

The chain carries TRBV19 and TRBJ1-2; D is unresolved. The germline V gene has CDR1 LNHDA and CDR2 SQIVND (reference sequence). This CDR3 comprises 16 residues. V lost 8 bases and J lost 4, with 23 bases in between. The CDR3 region is CASRGGASLPPYGYTF. The DNA of the CDR3 is TGTGCCAGTCGCGGTGGCGCATCCTTACCCCCCTATGGCTACACCTTC. Full variable domain (rest looked up from reference TRBV19 and TRBJ1-2): DGGITQSPKYLFRKEGQNVTLSCEQNLNHDAMYWYRQDPGQGLRLIYYSQIVNDFQKGDIAEGYSVSREKKESFPLTVTSAQKNPTAFYLCASRGGASLPPYGYTFGSGTRLTVV.

The chain links TRBV5-1 to TRBJ1-6; TRBD1 might be the D (6 bases). The V end was cut by 4 bases, the J end by 10 bases, with 21 bases between. This CDR3 is 16 amino acids long. Germline V gives CDR1 SGHRS, CDR2 YFSETQ. The CDR3 here is CASSPRQDGSYSPLHF. CDR3 DNA sequence: TGCGCCAGCAGCCCCCGACAGGACGGTTCATACTCACCCCTCCACTTT.

The chain recombines TRBV30 with TRBJ1-5, with D hard to call. CDR3 length equals 13 residues. Between the trimmed V and J ends, which lost 2 bases and 0 bases, there was a span of 5 bases. Germline CDR1 and CDR2: GTSNPN and SVGIG (reference sequence). In DNA, the CDR3 is TGTGCCTGGAGTTTGAGTAGCAATCAGCCCCAGCATTTT. Protein sequence: CAWSLSSNQPQHF.

This clone was seen a handful of times. The chain has TRBV19 and TRBJ1-1, with a tentative D call TRBD1 (6 bases). The CDR3 loop spans 16 amino acids. The V and J ends lost 3 bases and 2 bases respectively, with 16 bases between them. Per germline, CDR1 LNHDA and CDR2 SQIVND (reference sequence). CDR3 in DNA: TGTGCCAGTAGTATTGGGAGGGGGTTGAGAAACACTGAAGCTTTCTTT. Its protein is CASSIGRGLRNTEAFF. The full variable domain, completed using reference TRBV19 and TRBJ1-1, is DGGITQSPKYLFRKEGQNVTLSCEQNLNHDAMYWYRQDPGQGLRLIYYSQIVNDFQKGDIAEGYSVSREKKESFPLTVTSAQKNPTAFYLCASSIGRGLRNTEAFFGQGTRLTVV.

This chain links TRBV5-5 with TRBJ1-1; 7 nucleotides agree with TRBD1. The V gene end was trimmed by 4 bases and the J gene end by 3 bases; junction bases not matched to a gene: 9. CDR3 length: 15 amino acids. Germline CDR1 and CDR2: SGHKS and YYEKEE (reference sequence). In DNA form, the CDR3 reads TGTGCCAGCAGCCCCCCGGGACAGCTGGACACTGAAGCTTTCTTT. It translates to CASSPPGQLDTEAFF.

The V gene is TRBV19, the J gene TRBJ1-1; D remains ambiguous. There are 13 residues in the CDR3. Germline CDR1 is LNHDA and CDR2 is SQIVND (reference sequence). V lost 5 bases, J lost 2 bases, and 9 bases lay in between. This chain's CDR3 is CASSSGANTEAFF. DNA for the CDR3: TGTGCCAGTAGTTCAGGTGCCAACACTGAAGCTTTCTTT.

The chain joins TRBV7-2 to TRBJ1-1; tentatively, D is TRBD1 (5 bases). In germline, CDR1 is SGHTA, CDR2 FQGNSA. Trimming shortened V by 5 bases and J by 4 bases, and 11 bases separated the two germline ends. The CDR3 has 13 residues. CDR3: CASSMSGLTEAFF. The DNA of the CDR3 is TGTGCCAGCAGCATGTCAGGGCTCACTGAAGCTTTCTTT.

This chain joins TRBV4-1 and TRBJ2-7; 9 bases map to TRBD1. V gave up 2 bases and J gave up 5 bases; unmatched junction bases: 7. Germline values: CDR1 MGHRA, CDR2 YSYEKL. The length of the CDR3 is 15 residues. CDR3: CASSQTGTGSDEQYF. Written as DNA, the CDR3 is TGCGCCAGCAGCCAAACCGGGACAGGGTCCGACGAGCAGTACTTC.

V usage is TRBV12-5 and J usage is TRBJ2-5; 8 positions agree with TRBD2. CDR1 is LGHNT, CDR2 FRNRAP, per germline. The CDR3 has 13 residues. With 4 bases clipped from V and 7 bases from J, the junction kept 5 bases outside the gene matches. The CDR3 loop reads CASGSGLGGTQYF. The CDR3 DNA reads TGTGCTAGTGGTTCGGGACTAGGGGGGACCCAGTACTTC. Together with reference TRBV12-5 and TRBJ2-5, the CDR3 gives the full variable domain: DARVTQTPRHKVTEMGQEVTMRCQPILGHNTVFWYRQTMMQGLELLAYFRNRAPLDDSGMPKDRFSAEMPDATLATLKIQPSEPRDSAVYFCASGSGLGGTQYFGPGTRLLVL.

CDR3 coding DNA: TGCAGCGTTACGACAGCCACTGAAGCTTTCTTT. Translation: CSVTTATEAFF. This chain joins TRBV29-1 and TRBJ1-1; possibly TRBD1 for D (5 bases). Germline CDR1 and CDR2: SQVTM and ANQGSEA. V was cut by 5 bases and J by 4 bases, with 8 bases left in between. This CDR3 has 11 residues.

This chain uses TRBV6-1 with TRBJ2-7; 11 nucleotides align to TRBD1. Germline lookup yields CDR1 MNHNS and CDR2 SASEGT. J gave up 3 bases and V 1 base, and 2 bases lay outside the gene matches. The CDR3 is 15 residues long. CDR3 DNA: TGTGCCAGCAGTGAAGGGACAGGGGGCTTCTACGAGCAGTACTTC. This gives the protein CASSEGTGGFYEQYF.

The V and J genes are TRBV24-1 and TRBJ2-2; 12 nucleotides line up with TRBD2. The germline gives CDR1 KGHDR, CDR2 SFDVKD. V shed 4 bases and J 4 bases; nucleotides not matched to a gene: 6. This CDR3 is 17 amino acids long. The CDR3 here is CATSDTSGGRSTGELFF. DNA of the CDR3: TGTGCCACCAGTGACACTAGCGGGGGGCGGAGCACCGGGGAGCTGTTTTTT.

J is TRBJ2-5 and V is TRBV27, with TRBD1 matching 7 bases. Trimming took 6 bases from V and 3 from J; bases not matched to a gene: 4. Germline V gene sequence: CDR1 MNHEY, CDR2 SMNVEV (reference sequence). This CDR3 is 13 amino acids long. The CDR3 DNA is TGTGCCAGCAGCCCCGACAGGGAAGAGACCCAGTACTTC. Residues: CASSPDREETQYF.

V and J are TRBV6-6 and TRBJ2-7; TRBD1 agrees at 11 bases. V shed 0 bases, J shed 2 bases, and the junction held 3 bases outside the gene matches. The CDR3 totals 16 residues. The germline gives CDR1 MNHNY, CDR2 SVGAGI (reference sequence). The CDR3 spells CASSYSVGQGAYEQYF. DNA for the CDR3: TGTGCCAGCAGTTACTCGGTGGGACAGGGGGCCTACGAGCAGTACTTC.

This clone was observed a single time. The chain uses TRBV5-8 and TRBJ1-1; D is undetermined. Germline V gene lookup returns CDR1 SGHTS and CDR2 YDEGEE. V lost 0 bases to trimming and J lost 0 bases, with 12 bases between them. The CDR3 consists of 16 residues. The chain's CDR3 is CASSLGAQVMNTEAFF. The CDR3 DNA reads TGTGCCAGCAGCTTGGGGGCCCAGGTTATGAACACTGAAGCTTTCTTT. The full variable domain, completed using reference TRBV5-8 and TRBJ1-1, is EAGVTQSPTHLIKTRGQQATLRCSPISGHTSVYWYQQALGLGLQFLLWYDEGEERNRGNFPPRFSGRQFPNYSSELNVNALELEDSALYLCASSLGAQVMNTEAFFGQGTRLTVV.

This chain joins TRBV15 and TRBJ2-5, with D possibly matching TRBD2 (6 bases). Germline V gives CDR1 LNHNV, CDR2 YYDKDF (reference sequence). Trimming pared 6 bases from V and 2 bases from J, leaving 19 bases between. The CDR3 is made up of 16 amino acids. The CDR3 loop reads CATRDSGWVAQETQYF. CDR3 in DNA: TGTGCCACCAGAGATAGCGGATGGGTGGCACAAGAGACCCAGTACTTC.

The chain is built from TRBV20-1 and TRBJ2-7; 7 bases are shared with TRBD1. Germline V lookup: CDR1 DFQATT, CDR2 SNEGSKA (reference sequence). Trimming cost V 6 bases and J 6 bases; bases outside gene matches: 5. The CDR3 is 11 amino acids. The CDR3 nucleotides read TGCAGTGCCAGAAAGGGGGCCGAGCAGTACTTC. This gives the protein CSARKGAEQYF.

The CDR3 spells CASSQTGGWAGELFF. In DNA, the CDR3 is TGTGCCAGCAGCCAGACAGGGGGCTGGGCCGGGGAGCTGTTTTTT. The rearrangement uses TRBV7-9 and TRBJ2-2; 10 bases are shared with TRBD1. The V and J ends lost 5 bases and 6 bases, in that order; junction bases with no gene match: 6. The CDR3 totals 15 residues. CDR1 and CDR2 from the germline V gene are SEHNR and FQNEAQ (reference sequence).

The chain carries TRBV5-8 and TRBJ2-7; D gene unclear. Per germline, CDR1 SGHTS and CDR2 YDEGEE. Trimming removed 1 base at V and 6 bases at J, with 20 bases between. The CDR3 extends over 16 amino acids. CDR3 nucleotides: TGTGCCAGCAGCTTGATGCCCTCGGGTGCGTCTGTCGAGCAGTACTTC. This translates into CASSLMPSGASVEQYF.

The chain carries TRBV12-3 or TRBV12-4 and TRBJ2-7; D might be TRBD2 (6 bases). V shed 7 bases and J shed 0 bases, with 7 bases lying between them. This CDR3 spans 12 amino acids. This CDR3 reads CASTGSSYEQYF. Here the CDR3 DNA reads TGTGCCAGCACCGGGAGCTCCTACGAGCAGTACTTC.

The table lists this clone with a count of one. The chain recombines TRBV3-1 (or the pseudogene TRBV3-2) with TRBJ2-1, with 11 nucleotides matching TRBD2. With 1 base clipped from V and 4 bases from J, the junction kept 3 bases outside the gene matches. The CDR3 loop spans 16 amino acids. In germline, CDR1 is LGHDT, CDR2 YNNKEL (reference sequence). CDR3 DNA sequence: TGTGCCAGCAGCCAAGTTAGCGGGGGGGGTTACAATGAGCAGTTCTTC. Translated, it gives CASSQVSGGGYNEQFF.

V gene TRBV12-3 or TRBV12-4 combines with J gene TRBJ1-1; no reliable D call. The CDR3 is 13 amino acids. The ends were cut back, 6 bases at V and 1 base at J, with 9 bases in the middle. The CDR3 sequence: CASRRGWNTEAFF. The CDR3 bases are TGTGCCAGCAGGCGGGGATGGAACACTGAAGCTTTCTTT.

The chain employs TRBV2 and TRBJ2-7, with 7 bases fitting TRBD1. CDR3 length: 13 amino acids. V dropped 8 bases and J dropped 7; count of bases not matched to a gene: 11. CDR1 and CDR2 from the germline V gene are SNHLY and FYNNEI. For the CDR3, the DNA is TGTGCCAGCCTGACAGGGACCGGGCGAGAGCAGTACTTC. It specifies CASLTGTGREQYF.

The chain combines TRBV7-9 with TRBJ1-1; TRBD1 matches 7 bases. CDR3 length: 14 residues. Germline loops: CDR1 SEHNR, CDR2 FQNEAQ (reference sequence). J lost 1 base, V lost 5 bases, and 4 bases had no gene match. As DNA, the CDR3 is TGTGCCAGCAGCCGGGACAGATGGAACACTGAAGCTTTCTTT. This codes for CASSRDRWNTEAFF.

This rearrangement joins TRBV2 to TRBJ2-3; D possibly corresponds to TRBD1 (6 bases). CDR1 and CDR2 from the germline V gene are SNHLY and FYNNEI. V lost 6 bases and J 2 bases, leaving 12 bases between the germline ends. The CDR3 sequence is 14 residues long. As DNA, the CDR3 is TGTGCCAGCAGCCTACAGGGATTCACAGATACGCAGTATTTT. It translates to CASSLQGFTDTQYF.